The 3 T cell receptor beta chains given below trace back to one sample, sequenced in a study of cytomegalovirus exposure and HLA in healthy donors. The study ran its PCR with 60 Vbeta and 13 Jbeta primers. Using immunoSEQ multiplex PCR, the repertoire was profiled, and TCRdb retains in-frame clones only, with some absent. The sample lists 200,000 to 250,000 clones; around 80% were seen once. The sample taken for sequencing was PBMCs. The receptors derive from a woman in her 40s in good health and CMV-seropositive.

The chain couples TRBV5-1 to TRBJ2-3, with D perhaps matching TRBD2 (6 bases). Looked up from germline, CDR1 is SGHRS and CDR2 is YFSETQ. This CDR3 spans 14 amino acids. V lost 4 bases, J lost 0 bases, and 9 bases lay in between. The CDR3 nucleotides are TGCGCCAGCAGCAAGGGACTGAGCACAGATACGCAGTATTTT. Its translation is CASSKGLSTDTQYF. Drawing the rest from reference TRBV5-1 and TRBJ2-3, the complete variable domain is KAGVTQTPRYLIKTRGQQVTLSCSPISGHRSVSWYQQTPGQGLQFLFEYFSETQRNKGNFPGRFSGRQFSNSRSEMNVSTLELGDSALYLCASSKGLSTDTQYFGPGTRLTVL.

The gene calls are TRBV14 and TRBJ2-7, with a tentative D call TRBD1 (5 bases). Trimming cost V 8 bases and J 1 base, with 12 bases left between them. This CDR3 has 13 amino acids. Germline V lookup: CDR1 SGHDN, CDR2 FVKESK. The CDR3 protein is CASQEDTSYEQYF. CDR3 in DNA: TGTGCCAGCCAAGAGGACACGTCCTACGAGCAGTACTTC.

The V call is TRBV9, the J call TRBJ1-1; D unresolved. The CDR3 runs to 13 residues. V was trimmed by 3 bases and J by 0 bases, leaving 6 bases between them. Germline CDR1 SGDLS, CDR2 YYNGEE. The CDR3 spells CASSASVNTEAFF. DNA for the CDR3: TGTGCCAGCAGCGCTTCAGTGAACACTGAAGCTTTCTTT.